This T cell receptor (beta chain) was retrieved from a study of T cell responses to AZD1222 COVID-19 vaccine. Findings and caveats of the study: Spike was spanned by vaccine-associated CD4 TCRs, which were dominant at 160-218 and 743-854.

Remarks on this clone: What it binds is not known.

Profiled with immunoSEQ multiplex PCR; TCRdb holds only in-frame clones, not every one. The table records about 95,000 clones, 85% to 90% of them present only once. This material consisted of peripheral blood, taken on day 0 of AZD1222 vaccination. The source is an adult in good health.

For the CDR3, the DNA is TGTGCCAGCAATAGATCCCCTACTAGCATCATTTCCACAGATACGCAGTATTTT. Protein product: CASNRSPTSIISTDTQYF. This chain links TRBV27 with TRBJ2-3; D is possibly TRBD2 (6 bases). The germline V and J ends were trimmed by 7 bases and 2 bases, with 25 bases remaining between them. Looked up from germline, CDR1 is MNHEY and CDR2 is SMNVEV (reference sequence). The CDR3 spans 18 residues.